The clone carrying this TCR beta chain showed up just a few times. Libraries were prepared by immunoSEQ multiplex PCR; TCRdb keeps only in-frame clonotypes and omits some of them. This table has 100,000 or so clones, about 89% appearing once. The data were obtained in a study of control samples from healthy donors and cancer patients. Per the germline V gene, CDR1 is GTSNPN and CDR2 is SVGIG (reference sequence). Trimming cost V 0 bases and J 5 bases, with 7 bases left between them. CDR3 length equals 13 residues. The sequence was obtained from a man between 25 and 39 years old in good health. Specimen: blood. The chain joins TRBV30 to TRBJ2-2; no clear D. CDR3 protein: CAWSVRLTGELFF. Here the CDR3 DNA reads TGTGCCTGGAGTGTACGACTTACCGGGGAGCTGTTTTTT.